The sequence of this T cell receptor (beta chain) was determined in a study of blood T cell repertoires in COVID-19. Study-level information: PBMCs, B-cell-depleted T cells, or T cells were the source of the cDNA or gDNA that made up the material.

Measured with immunoSEQ multiplex PCR; TCRdb has only the in-frame clones, and not every one. The sample has about 200,000 clones, about 90% seen once; the top ten hold almost 4%. The CDR3 has 14 residues. CDR1 MDHEN and CDR2 SYDVKM come from the germline V gene. Between the trimmed V and J ends, which lost 3 bases and 4 bases, there was a span of 10 bases. Sequencing was carried out using PBMCs or T cells enriched from blood (not recorded which). This sequence joins TRBV28 and TRBJ1-5, with TRBD1 as a possible D gene (6 bases). The receptor's source is a woman in her twenties or thirties with acute COVID-19. CDR3 bases: TGTGCCAGCAGTTTGTTTACAGGGAATCAGCCCCAGCATTTT. This encodes CASSLFTGNQPQHF.